Each of the 5 T cell receptor beta chains below was sequenced from the same sample in a study of beta chain features in type 1 diabetes. Expressed TCRB transcripts got sequenced, as all isolated RNA was reverse transcribed. Clones were sequenced by immunoSEQ multiplex PCR, and TCRdb holds only the in-frame ones, with some missing. The data contain 150,000 to 200,000 clones, around 8.6% of them singletons. Their specific antigens are unknown. Study-level points and caveats: Across all four CD4+ subsets, people with type 1 diabetes showed modestly shorter TCRB CDR3s.

The source material was central memory CD4+ T cells from blood. These receptors were obtained from a woman in her late teens or twenties with type 1 diabetes.

This clone was seen more than once but under ten times. The chain links TRBV9 to TRBJ2-7; maybe TRBD2 (5 bases). The CDR3 consists of 15 residues. V dropped 5 bases and J dropped 1 base, with 16 bases sitting between them. Looked up from germline, CDR1 is SGDLS and CDR2 is YYNGEE. CDR3 coding DNA: TGTGCCAGCAGTGTCGGAGGTTTTGGGTCCTACGAGCAGTACTTC. Translation gives CASSVGGFGSYEQYF.

This clone occurred a few times. This sequence joins TRBV5-1 and TRBJ2-1, with TRBD2 identical over 11 bases. V lost 2 bases and J lost 3; bases outside the gene matches: 4. The CDR3 consists of 16 residues. Germline CDR1 and CDR2: SGHRS and YFSETQ. DNA for the CDR3: TGCGCCAGCAGCTTATTAGCGGGAGGGGGCTACAATGAGCAGTTCTTC. Translating gives CASSLLAGGGYNEQFF.

DNA of the CDR3: TGTGCCAGCAGCCAATGGGGGACAGGGACCTACGAGCAGTACTTC. Residues: CASSQWGTGTYEQYF. The chain has TRBV14 and TRBJ2-5; 9 nucleotides match TRBD1. The last part of the DNA fits TRBJ2-7 better; the J call may be wrong. CDR1 is SGHDN, CDR2 FVKESK, per germline. This CDR3 contains 15 residues.

This clone showed up just a few times. The chain's CDR3 is CASSLVLNEKLFF. CDR3 bases: TGTGCCAGCAGCTTAGTCCTTAATGAAAAACTGTTTTTT. V and J are TRBV11-2 and TRBJ1-4; unclear D gene. Germline lookup yields CDR1 SGHAT and CDR2 FQNNGV. Trimming pared 1 base from V and 4 bases from J, leaving 4 bases between. This CDR3 region has 13 residues.

This clone was counted a few times. CDR3 sequence: CASSSTGLGTEAFF. DNA for the CDR3: TGTGCCAGCAGCTCCACCGGACTCGGCACTGAAGCTTTCTTT. The J gene is TRBJ1-1, the V gene TRBV11-2; D remains unclear. V was shortened by 4 bases and J by 4 bases, with 13 bases between the two germline ends. The V gene's germline CDR1 is SGHAT and CDR2 FQNNGV. CDR3 length: 14 residues.